This entry features one T cell receptor (beta chain) sequence. The target antigen is unknown. The record originates from a study of cytomegalovirus exposure and HLA in healthy donors. Study conclusions and caveats: In vitro work confirmed that a few CMV-associated chains recognize CMV antigens. The classifier reportedly diagnosed cytomegalovirus status with high sensitivity and specificity. Roughly even sequencing depth across donors was the assumption behind the presence/absence analyses.

This CDR3 has 16 residues. Losses at the gene ends were 2 bases for V and 5 bases for J; bases not matched to a gene: 5. CDR1 is SGHRS and CDR2 is YFSETQ in the germline V gene. A multiplex PCR was run with 60 Vbeta primers and 13 Jbeta primers. Here immunoSEQ multiplex PCR was the method, and the copy in TCRdb shows in-frame clones only, minus some. The sample yields 90,000 to 110,000 clones, around 76% seen once. Sequencing was performed on PBMCs. The sequence came from a man between 35 and 55 years old in good health and CMV-seropositive. The V and J genes are TRBV5-1 and TRBJ2-5; the match to TRBD2 covers 14 bases. The CDR3 bases are TGCGCCAGCAGCTTCGGGACTAGCGGGAGCCAGGAGACCCAGTACTTC. Translated: CASSFGTSGSQETQYF. Based on the CDR3 plus reference TRBV5-1 and TRBJ2-5, the full variable domain is KAGVTQTPRYLIKTRGQQVTLSCSPISGHRSVSWYQQTPGQGLQFLFEYFSETQRNKGNFPGRFSGRQFSNSRSEMNVSTLELGDSALYLCASSFGTSGSQETQYFGPGTRLLVL.